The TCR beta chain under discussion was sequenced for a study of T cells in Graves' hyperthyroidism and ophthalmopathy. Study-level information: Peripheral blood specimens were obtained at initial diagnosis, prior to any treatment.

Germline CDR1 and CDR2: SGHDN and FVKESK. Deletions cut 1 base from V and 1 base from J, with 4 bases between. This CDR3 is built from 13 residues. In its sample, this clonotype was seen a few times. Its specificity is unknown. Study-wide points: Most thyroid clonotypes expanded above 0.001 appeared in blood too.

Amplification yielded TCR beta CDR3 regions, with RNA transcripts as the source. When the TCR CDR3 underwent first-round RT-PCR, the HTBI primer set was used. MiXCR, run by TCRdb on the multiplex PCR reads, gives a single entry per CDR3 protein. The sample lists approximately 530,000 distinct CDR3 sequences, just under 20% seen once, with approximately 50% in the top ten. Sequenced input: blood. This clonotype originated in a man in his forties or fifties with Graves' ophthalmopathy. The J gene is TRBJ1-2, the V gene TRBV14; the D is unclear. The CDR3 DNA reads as TGTGCCAGCAGCCAAGGTATTAACTATGGCTACACCTTC. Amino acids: CASSQGINYGYTF.